The T cell receptor beta chain under discussion was sequenced for a study of blood T cell repertoires in COVID-19. The overall study: The cDNA or gDNA used as material had been derived from T cells, B-cell-depleted T cells, or PBMCs.

The CDR3 contains 14 residues. Between the trimmed V and J ends, which lost 4 bases and 0 bases, there was a span of 9 bases. Germline CDR1 and CDR2: SGHTA and FQGNSA. Study processing details: Researchers report that nucleated cell counts were estimated from reference gene primer amplification. Data came from immunoSEQ multiplex PCR; TCRdb stores just in-frame clones and leaves some out. Clone size and V and J calls were adopted from that table, with D and trimming inferred from the DNA. The sample shows some 180,000 clones, less than 90% of them seen only once. This chain connects TRBV7-2 to TRBJ1-1; no firm D call. This TCR derives from a man aged 65 to 85 with active or convalescent COVID-19. Sequenced input: peripheral blood. CDR3 protein: CASSSQALNTEAFF. In DNA form, the CDR3 reads TGTGCCAGCAGCTCCCAGGCCCTGAACACTGAAGCTTTCTTT. Looking up the rest from reference TRBV7-2 and TRBJ1-1 gives the full variable domain: GAGVSQSPSNKVTEKGKDVELRCDPISGHTALYWYRQSLGQGLEFLIYFQGNSAPDKSGLPSDRFSAERTGGSVSTLTIQRTQQEDSAVYLCASSSQALNTEAFFGQGTRLTVV.